The 17 T cell receptor beta chains presented below share a single source sample, sequenced in a study of blood T cell repertoires in COVID-19. Sequencing was performed with immunoSEQ multiplex PCR; in TCRdb, only in-frame clones are kept and a portion is missing. The table shows roughly 330,000 clones, with more than 80% occurring only once. The sequencing input was peripheral blood. Source of these receptors: a man aged 18 to 30 who had recovered from COVID-19.

This clone appeared once. V usage is TRBV6-2 or TRBV6-3 and J usage is TRBJ2-7, with a tentative D call TRBD2 (6 bases). V shed 2 bases and J shed 0 bases, with 11 bases lying between them. Germline V lookup: CDR1 MNHEY, CDR2 SVGEGT. The CDR3 has 15 amino acids. CDR3 region: CASSYRGYSSYEQYF. CDR3 sequence (DNA): TGTGCCAGCAGTTACCGGGGGTATAGCTCCTACGAGCAGTACTTC.

The chain is built from TRBV12-1 and TRBJ1-1; the DNA was not compared with TRBD1, the D call given in the table. TRBV12-1 counts as a pseudogene. The CDR3 loop spans 16 amino acids. The DNA of the CDR3 is TGTGCCAGCAGCTTTGTAAACAGCCCAGTGAACACTGAAGCTTTCTTT. It yields the protein CASSFVNSPVNTEAFF.

V and J are TRBV5-4 and TRBJ1-4, with D maybe TRBD1 (5 bases). The V end lost 1 base, the J end lost 5 bases, and 6 bases lay between the germline ends. From germline, CDR1 is SGHNT and CDR2 YYREEE (reference sequence). The CDR3 totals 13 residues. The CDR3 loop is CASSLSGNEKLFF. CDR3 nucleotides: TGTGCCAGCAGCTTGTCAGGGAATGAAAAACTGTTTTTT.

This chain connects TRBV28 to TRBJ1-1, with D possibly being TRBD1 (6 bases). CDR3 length: 15 amino acids. Trimming pared 5 bases from V and 2 bases from J, leaving 15 bases between. Germline V CDR1 and CDR2: MDHEN, SYDVKM. CDR3 sequence: CASSIITGFNTEAFF. CDR3 bases: TGTGCCAGCAGTATAATAACAGGGTTTAACACTGAAGCTTTCTTT.

The rearrangement links TRBV6-1 to TRBJ2-7; D is unresolved. In germline, CDR1 is MNHNS, CDR2 SASEGT. This CDR3 contains 13 residues. Trimming took 0 bases from V and 3 from J, leaving 6 bases between them. The CDR3 sequence is CASSEAGRYEQYF. The CDR3, as DNA: TGTGCCAGCAGTGAAGCGGGCCGCTACGAGCAGTACTTC.

The genes are TRBV6-2 or TRBV6-3 and TRBJ2-2; 8 nucleotides agree with TRBD1. V lost 2 bases to trimming and J lost 5 bases; unmatched junction nucleotides: 4. Per the germline V gene, CDR1 is MNHEY and CDR2 is SVGEGT. The CDR3 is 15 residues long. CDR3 DNA sequence: TGTGCCAGCAGTTACGGGACAGGACCTACCGGGGAGCTGTTTTTT. Amino acid sequence: CASSYGTGPTGELFF.

The CDR3 DNA is TGCAGCGTTGAGCTGGCTCAATCGGGCACCGGGGAGCTGTTTTTT. It specifies CSVELAQSGTGELFF. The chain has TRBV29-1 and TRBJ2-2; no reliable D call. Germline CDR1 is SQVTM and CDR2 is ANQGSEA. The CDR3 sequence is 15 residues long. V shed 3 bases and J shed 4 bases, with 15 bases lying between them.

This clone has just a few counts. The gene calls are TRBV3-1 (or the pseudogene TRBV3-2) and TRBJ2-2; D is possibly TRBD2 (6 bases). The V and J ends lost 0 bases and 7 bases respectively, with 15 bases between them. Germline assignment: CDR1 LGHDT and CDR2 YNNKEL (reference sequence). The CDR3 is 16 amino acids. Here the CDR3 DNA reads TGTGCCAGCAGCCAAGAATATATACTAGCTGTCGGGGAGCTGTTTTTT. Protein product: CASSQEYILAVGELFF.

The CDR3 loop is CASSHGGSTYGYTF. The CDR3 bases are TGTGCCAGCAGTCACGGGGGATCCACCTATGGCTACACCTTC. This sequence joins TRBV6-5 and TRBJ1-2; D may be TRBD1 (5 bases). Germline V gene lookup returns CDR1 MNHEY and CDR2 SVGAGI. The CDR3 loop spans 14 amino acids. V dropped 5 bases and J dropped 4 bases, with 14 bases sitting between them.

V and J are TRBV14 and TRBJ1-2; D may be TRBD1 (5 bases). V gave up 1 base and J gave up 4 bases, with 13 bases separating them. Germline-derived CDR1 and CDR2 are SGHDN and FVKESK. The length of the CDR3 is 15 residues. The chain's CDR3 is CASSQVGGLSYGYTF. In nucleotides, the CDR3 is TGTGCCAGCAGCCAAGTGGGGGGTCTGAGCTATGGCTACACCTTC.

V usage is TRBV29-1 and J usage is TRBJ2-1; TRBD1 agrees at 8 bases. The CDR3 extends over 17 amino acids. Germline V gives CDR1 SQVTM, CDR2 ANQGSEA. V was clipped by 1 base and J by 3 bases; unmatched bases: 11. DNA of the CDR3: TGCAGCGTTGAAGGCACACTGACAGGGGACATCTACAATGAGCAGTTCTTC. Translation: CSVEGTLTGDIYNEQFF.

V and J are TRBV27 and TRBJ1-6, with TRBD1 as a possible D gene (5 bases). This CDR3 has 15 amino acids. Germline V gives CDR1 MNHEY, CDR2 SMNVEV (reference sequence). V lost 6 bases and J lost 3, with 12 bases in between. The CDR3 protein is CASRSGGVYNSPLHF. The CDR3 DNA is TGTGCCAGCAGATCGGGGGGGGTCTATAATTCACCCCTCCACTTT.

The rearrangement joins TRBV29-1 to TRBJ2-2; a possible D gene is TRBD1 (6 bases). The CDR3 has 14 residues. V was pared by 4 bases and J by 1 base, with 10 bases between. Germline assignment: CDR1 SQVTM and CDR2 ANQGSEA. The CDR3 DNA follows: TGCAGCGTTGCCAGGGGCCAGAACACCGGGGAGCTGTTTTTT. The encoded protein is CSVARGQNTGELFF.

In this sample, this clone turned up once. This sequence joins TRBV6-5 and TRBJ1-1; D not certain. With 9 bases removed from V and 0 bases from J, the gap between germline ends came to 5 bases. The CDR3 length is 11 residues. CDR1 is MNHEY and CDR2 is SVGAGI in the germline V gene. This CDR3 reads CASLLNTEAFF. The CDR3 DNA reads as TGTGCCAGTCTTTTGAACACTGAAGCTTTCTTT.

V gene TRBV30 combines with J gene TRBJ2-1; 14 bases fit TRBD2. V trimming: 3 bases; J trimming: 7 bases; junction bases outside the gene matches: 2. The germline V gene encodes CDR1 GTSNPN and CDR2 SVGIG (reference sequence). The CDR3 covers 14 residues. In DNA, the CDR3 is TGTGCCTGGAGGACTAGCGGGAGGGGGAATGAGCAGTTCTTC. This translates into CAWRTSGRGNEQFF.

CDR3 protein: CASSDKTGGGYTF. For the CDR3, the DNA is TGTGCCAGCAGTGACAAGACAGGGGGCGGCTACACCTTC. V and J are TRBV25-1 and TRBJ1-2, with 10 bases fitting TRBD1. This CDR3 has 13 amino acids. J gave up 8 bases and V 3 bases, and 3 bases lay outside the gene matches. Germline V gives CDR1 MGHDK, CDR2 SYGVNS.

V is TRBV4-1 and J is TRBJ1-6, with 8 positions matching TRBD1. Germline loops: CDR1 MGHRA, CDR2 YSYEKL. This CDR3 region has 14 residues. V was clipped by 8 bases and J by 8 bases; unmatched bases: 8. Here the CDR3 reads CASRTGRFDSPLHF. For the CDR3, the DNA is TGCGCCAGCCGGACAGGGAGGTTTGATTCACCCCTCCACTTT.